Sequencing of this T cell receptor (beta chain) was carried out in a study of CD8 T cells in Susac syndrome. TCR beta sequences were obtained from blood CD8+ and CD4+ T cells. An amount of RNA that ranged from roughly 0.45 to 1 ug was reverse transcribed with random hexamers. One entry per CDR3 protein results from TCRdb running MiXCR on the immunoSEQ multiplex PCR reads. The data contain 150,000 to 200,000 distinct CDR3 sequences, around 94% of them seen just once; the ten biggest clones take up about 0.095%. This receptor was obtained from a human donor with multiple sclerosis. Source material: CD4+ T cells from PBMCs.

The CDR3 protein is CASSPQGAMAGELFF. In DNA form, the CDR3 reads TGTGCCAGCAGCCCCCAGGGGGCAATGGCCGGGGAGCTGTTTTTT. This chain uses TRBV7-3 with TRBJ2-2, with TRBD1 matching over 8 bases. V shed 5 bases, J shed 6 bases, and the junction held 8 bases outside the gene matches. Looked up from germline, CDR1 is SGHTA and CDR2 is FQGTGA. The CDR3 runs to 15 residues.